A selection of T cell receptor beta chains follows, all from one sample in a study of blood T cell repertoires in COVID-19. The assay was immunoSEQ multiplex PCR, and TCRdb's table has in-frame clones only and misses some. The sample has roughly 250,000 clones, about 91% seen once. The sample taken for sequencing was PBMCs or T cells enriched from blood (not recorded which). These receptors originate from a woman in her forties with acute COVID-19. Both conserved end residues are part of each CDR3. Size values are once, few and many counts, or a class for expanded clones, and some rows have none.

cdr3_aa v_call clone_size j_call
CAISPAGTGDSPLHF TRBV10-3 . TRBJ1-6
CASSQVRGQGRAFF TRBV3-1/TRBV3-2 once TRBJ1-1
CASRETSGSSYNEQFF TRBV27 . TRBJ2-1
CASSYSRRDTIYF TRBV6-6 . TRBJ1-3
CASSPGTDEAFF TRBV5-1 . TRBJ1-1
CASSVQGAGGYTF TRBV7-9 . TRBJ1-2
CATATEGHEQYF TRBV24-1 . TRBJ2-7
CASSYSTRTLGNTIYF TRBV6-2/TRBV6-3 . TRBJ1-3
CASLPIGGGSYGYTF TRBV28 . TRBJ1-2
CASSLARQGTNTEAFF TRBV5-1 once TRBJ1-1
CASSLGSSNQPQHF TRBV28 . TRBJ1-5
CASFPTGGNGYTF TRBV18 . TRBJ1-2
CASSVAPGGEQFF TRBV9 . TRBJ2-1
CASSVGGQGTNNEQFF TRBV9 . TRBJ2-1
CSASYGGGVEGEKLFF TRBV29-1 . TRBJ1-4
CAWSPAGTYEQYF TRBV30 . TRBJ2-7
CAWSAPDRMNTEAFF TRBV30 . TRBJ1-1
CASRSSPGLRYGYTF TRBV11-2 . TRBJ1-2
CASSEASTGELFF TRBV2 . TRBJ2-2
CASSLGQGGTDTQYF TRBV5-1 few TRBJ2-3
CASSGQDASGNTIYF TRBV7-9 . TRBJ1-3
CASSVGLAGDTDTQYF TRBV10-1 . TRBJ2-3
CASSLGDRLYNEQFF TRBV5-8 . TRBJ2-1
CASSWTEYNSPLHF TRBV28 . TRBJ1-6
CASSLFGALGAGELFF TRBV27 . TRBJ2-2
CASSLGTSDNEQFF TRBV5-1 few TRBJ2-1
CASSVGPLDTEAFF TRBV9 . TRBJ1-1
CASSFRDRHPNSPLHF TRBV5-1 . TRBJ1-6
CASSWESYNEQFF TRBV9 . TRBJ2-1
CASSQVAGGDYEQYF TRBV4-1 . TRBJ2-7
CASSLVRSTSNQPQHF TRBV7-8 . TRBJ1-5
CASSLEAGGIYTGELFF TRBV5-1 . TRBJ2-2
CASSFTAGSPLHF TRBV5-1 . TRBJ1-6
CASSLLSSTNEKLFF TRBV28 . TRBJ1-4
CASSQALAGGNEQFF TRBV3-1/TRBV3-2 . TRBJ2-1
CASSYSSYEQYF TRBV10-1 . TRBJ2-7
CASSEQAGGLGEQYF TRBV10-1 . TRBJ2-7
CASSLRGGGTDTQYF TRBV7-9 . TRBJ2-3
CATSEPGQGMDTQYF TRBV24-1 . TRBJ2-3
CASGTASNQPQHF TRBV12-3/TRBV12-4 . TRBJ1-5